This entry lists 23 T cell receptor beta chains sequenced from one sample in a study of cytomegalovirus exposure and HLA in healthy donors. PCR was performed using 60 Vbeta and 13 Jbeta primers. The data were produced by immunoSEQ multiplex PCR, yet TCRdb's version contains in-frame clones alone and is incomplete. Here the sample spans 100,000 to 120,000 clones, over 65% being singletons. Source material: PBMCs. These receptors were taken from a young man in good health and CMV-seropositive.

The chain is built from TRBV30 and TRBJ2-7; 7 nucleotides agree with TRBD1. From germline, CDR1 is GTSNPN and CDR2 SVGIG (reference sequence). There are 14 residues in the CDR3. The junction had 10 bases not matched to a gene; V was cut back by 2 bases and J by 6 bases. The CDR3 loop is CAWSRDRETGEQYF. CDR3 bases: TGTGCCTGGAGTAGGGACAGAGAGACTGGCGAGCAGTACTTC.

This chain uses TRBV18 with TRBJ2-7, with 8 bases that match TRBD1. Germline lookup yields CDR1 KGHSH and CDR2 LQKENI. The length of the CDR3 is 15 residues. V lost 4 bases to trimming and J lost 3 bases; unmatched junction nucleotides: 8. The DNA of the CDR3 is TGTGCCAGCTCACTAGCAGGGGGCATCGTCTACGAGCAGTACTTC. Amino acid sequence: CASSLAGGIVYEQYF.

The chain recombines TRBV4-1 with TRBJ2-5; 7 bases match TRBD2. CDR1 and CDR2 from the germline V gene are MGHRA and YSYEKL. Unmatched junction bases numbered 14, after V lost 4 bases and J lost 3 bases. There are 17 residues in the CDR3. The chain's CDR3 is CASSRGRASGTKETQYF. CDR3 sequence (DNA): TGCGCCAGCAGCCGAGGGAGGGCTAGCGGTACGAAAGAGACCCAGTACTTC.

The V call is TRBV4-1, the J call TRBJ2-7, with D perhaps matching TRBD1 (6 bases). In germline, CDR1 is MGHRA, CDR2 YSYEKL. V was clipped by 0 bases and J by 2 bases, with 14 bases between them. The CDR3 has 16 amino acids. DNA for the CDR3: TGCGCCAGCAGCCAAGATTTGGGGGCAGGGACCTACGAGCAGTACTTC. Amino acid sequence: CASSQDLGAGTYEQYF.

J is TRBJ2-7 and V is TRBV7-9; D is ambiguous. The germline V gene has CDR1 SEHNR and CDR2 FQNEAQ (reference sequence). V shed 2 bases and J shed 3 bases, with 14 bases lying between them. This CDR3 has 15 residues. CDR3 in DNA: TGTGCCAGCAGCTTACCGCGAGCCTCCGGCTACGAGCAGTACTTC. Residues: CASSLPRASGYEQYF.

Here the CDR3 DNA reads TGTGCCAGCAGCTTAGGAGTCTTGTTGCGGAATGAGCAGTTCTTC. The encoded protein is CASSLGVLLRNEQFF. This chain links TRBV7-9 with TRBJ2-1; D is unresolved. The germline V gene encodes CDR1 SEHNR and CDR2 FQNEAQ (reference sequence). The ends were cut back, 1 base at V and 7 bases at J, with 14 bases in the middle. This CDR3 comprises 15 residues.

The chain has TRBV5-1 and TRBJ1-4; D is possibly TRBD1 (6 bases). V was clipped by 0 bases and J by 0 bases, with 9 bases between them. The germline V gene encodes CDR1 SGHRS and CDR2 YFSETQ. The length of the CDR3 is 16 residues. The chain's CDR3 is CASSLGQAATNEKLFF. CDR3 nucleotide sequence: TGCGCCAGCAGCTTGGGACAGGCTGCAACTAATGAAAAACTGTTTTTT.

The V gene is TRBV6-1, the J gene TRBJ1-6, with 10 nucleotides matching TRBD1. The CDR3 has 15 residues. The V gene end was trimmed by 10 bases and the J gene end by 10 bases; junction bases not matched to a gene: 13. Germline CDR1 MNHNS, CDR2 SASEGT. The DNA of the CDR3 is TGTGCCACCGGAGCGATAGGACAGGGGGTCTCACCCCTCCACTTT. It codes for CATGAIGQGVSPLHF.

CDR3 sequence (DNA): TGTGCCAGCAGCGTGGGGAGCTCACGCGGGGGCACAGATACGCAGTATTTT. Residues: CASSVGSSRGGTDTQYF. The chain employs TRBV9 and TRBJ2-3, with a tentative D call TRBD2 (6 bases). The CDR3 contains 17 residues. Germline V gene data show CDR1 as SGDLS and CDR2 as YYNGEE. The germline V and J ends were trimmed by 2 bases and 1 base, with 17 bases remaining between them. Based on the CDR3 plus reference TRBV9 and TRBJ2-3, the full variable domain is DSGVTQTPKHLITATGQRVTLRCSPRSGDLSVYWYQQSLDQGLQFLIQYYNGEERAKGNILERFSAQQFPDLHSELNLSSLELGDSALYFCASSVGSSRGGTDTQYFGPGTRLTVL.

The chain uses TRBV7-2 and TRBJ2-3; 9 bases line up with TRBD2. V shed 5 bases and J 2 bases; nucleotides not matched to a gene: 8. Germline V CDR1 and CDR2: SGHTA, FQGNSA. The CDR3 contains 16 residues. The CDR3 protein is CASSPTSGWSTDTQYF. As DNA, the CDR3 is TGTGCCAGCAGCCCTACTAGCGGGTGGTCCACAGATACGCAGTATTTT.

The V gene is TRBV18, the J gene TRBJ2-1; weak D call: TRBD1 (6 bases). Per germline, CDR1 KGHSH and CDR2 LQKENI. Trimming pared 2 bases from V and 5 bases from J, leaving 7 bases between. This CDR3 region has 13 residues. This CDR3 reads CASSPGQNNEQFF. The CDR3 bases are TGTGCCAGCTCACCAGGACAGAACAATGAGCAGTTCTTC.

This clone has only a few counts. The chain carries TRBV6-5 and TRBJ2-2; D possibly corresponds to TRBD1 (6 bases). The CDR3 covers 15 residues. V lost 0 bases to trimming and J lost 6 bases, with 11 bases between them. The germline V gene encodes CDR1 MNHEY and CDR2 SVGAGI. In DNA form, the CDR3 reads TGTGCCAGCAGTTACTCGCTACAGGGTCCCGGGGAGCTGTTTTTT. This encodes CASSYSLQGPGELFF.

V is TRBV9 and J is TRBJ2-3; 9 nucleotides align to TRBD2. The V segment lost 4 bases and the J segment 6 bases; nucleotides outside the gene matches: 12. Germline CDR1 is SGDLS and CDR2 is YYNGEE. The CDR3 runs to 16 residues. CDR3 in DNA: TGTGCCAGCAGCAGAACCGGGACTAGCCGGGCCGATACGCAGTATTTT. This gives the protein CASSRTGTSRADTQYF.

The chain links TRBV9 to TRBJ2-1, with 7 bases identical to TRBD2. Germline-derived CDR1 and CDR2 are SGDLS and YYNGEE. V lost 0 bases, J lost 8 bases, and 8 bases stayed unmatched. The CDR3 is 15 residues long. The DNA of the CDR3 is TGTGCCAGCAGCGTAGCTGCGGGGGACGGCTATGAGCAGTTCTTC. Protein: CASSVAAGDGYEQFF.

The table lists this clone with a count of one. The genes are TRBV5-6 and TRBJ2-6; 15 nucleotides agree with TRBD2. The length of the CDR3 is 18 residues. CDR1 is SGHDT and CDR2 is YYEEEE in the germline V gene. J gave up 2 bases and V 3 bases, and 3 bases lay outside the gene matches. CDR3 in DNA: TGTGCCAGCAGCTGGACTAGCGGGGGGGTCCCTGGGGCCAACGTCCTGACTTTC. This gives the protein CASSWTSGGVPGANVLTF.

The CDR3 DNA reads as TGTGCCAGCGAGGGAACCGGGGAGCTGTTTTTT. Amino acids: CASEGTGELFF. The rearrangement joins TRBV2 to TRBJ2-2; weak D call: TRBD2 (5 bases). The germline gives CDR1 SNHLY, CDR2 FYNNEI. The CDR3 has 11 amino acids. Trimming pared 8 bases from V and 5 bases from J, leaving 6 bases between.

This rearrangement joins TRBV4-3 to TRBJ1-2, with D tentatively TRBD1 (5 bases). The CDR3 is 15 amino acids. Trimming pared 4 bases from V and 2 bases from J, leaving 14 bases between. Germline V lookup: CDR1 LGHNA, CDR2 YSLEER. CDR3: CASSLGLRGNYGYTF. The CDR3 region has the DNA TGCGCCAGCAGCCTGGGACTCCGGGGCAACTATGGCTACACCTTC.

CDR3 DNA: TGTGCCAGCAGGGGGACTAGCGGGGCCTCCTACGAGCAGTACTTC. It yields the protein CASRGTSGASYEQYF. This sequence joins TRBV6-5 and TRBJ2-7, with TRBD2 identical over 13 bases. The CDR3 has 15 amino acids. Germline V CDR1 and CDR2: MNHEY, SVGAGI. Trimming took 6 bases from V and 0 from J; bases not matched to a gene: 2.

For the CDR3, the DNA is TGTGCCAGCAGGAGGACTAGCGGGGGGACAGATACGCAGTATTTT. This sequence encodes CASRRTSGGTDTQYF. The chain combines TRBV2 with TRBJ2-3; 14 bases agree with TRBD2. This CDR3 spans 15 amino acids. Germline V gives CDR1 SNHLY, CDR2 FYNNEI. The V segment lost 6 bases and the J segment 3 bases; nucleotides outside the gene matches: 2.

This chain connects TRBV2 to TRBJ1-2, with 10 bases identical to TRBD1. From germline, CDR1 is SNHLY and CDR2 FYNNEI. Unmatched junction bases numbered 8, after V lost 7 bases and J lost 6 bases. The CDR3 consists of 14 residues. CDR3: CASTPGQGDHGYTF. The CDR3, as DNA: TGTGCCAGCACCCCCGGACAGGGGGACCATGGCTACACCTTC.

The rearrangement links TRBV19 to TRBJ1-6; 10 bases fit TRBD1. This CDR3 region has 15 residues. Germline trimming cut 5 bases from V and 10 bases from J; bases unmatched to any gene: 8. Germline CDR1 reads LNHDA; CDR2 reads SQIVND (reference sequence). CDR3 sequence: CASSPQTGGGSPLHF. The CDR3 DNA reads TGTGCCAGTAGTCCCCAGACAGGGGGCGGGTCACCCCTCCACTTT.

The chain has TRBV5-5 and TRBJ2-7; 7 bases map to TRBD1. Trimming took 3 bases from V and 3 from J; bases not matched to a gene: 6. The CDR3 loop spans 14 amino acids. Germline V gives CDR1 SGHKS, CDR2 YYEKEE (reference sequence). The CDR3 coding sequence is TGTGCCAGCAGCTCCCGGGACAGACACTACGAGCAGTACTTC. It codes for CASSSRDRHYEQYF. Full variable domain (missing parts from reference TRBV5-5 and TRBJ2-7): DAGVTQSPTHLIKTRGQQVTLRCSPISGHKSVSWYQQVLGQGPQFIFQYYEKEERGRGNFPDRFSARQFPNYSSELNVNALLLGDSALYLCASSSRDRHYEQYFGPGTRLTVT.

V gene TRBV19 combines with J gene TRBJ2-3, with D possibly being TRBD2 (7 bases). V shed 5 bases and J shed 0 bases, with 12 bases lying between them. The CDR3 length is 15 residues. Germline assignment: CDR1 LNHDA and CDR2 SQIVND (reference sequence). CDR3: CASSLAGASTDTQYF. CDR3 in DNA: TGTGCCAGTAGTTTGGCGGGGGCTAGCACAGATACGCAGTATTTT. Complete variable domain (other parts from reference TRBV19 and TRBJ2-3): DGGITQSPKYLFRKEGQNVTLSCEQNLNHDAMYWYRQDPGQGLRLIYYSQIVNDFQKGDIAEGYSVSREKKESFPLTVTSAQKNPTAFYLCASSLAGASTDTQYFGPGTRLTVL.